The T cell receptor beta chain described here comes from a study of memory CD4+ T cells and cytomegalovirus serostatus. Under the authors' procedure: After removing out-of-frame reads, over 2 million distinct TCRbeta sequences remained. Measured with immunoSEQ multiplex PCR; TCRdb has only the in-frame clones, and not every one. Clone size and the V and J calls come from that table; the DNA yielded D and trimming. This sample has about 46,000 clones; 60% to 80% occur once, and the top ten carry approximately 0.6%. Single viable CD3+CD4+CD8-CD45RO+ cells were sorted as the memory CD4+ T cells. Only one count was recorded for this clone. The antigen is unknown. An end of the junction does not agree with germline; a read error may underlie this. Whole-study findings and limits: CD4+ memory repertoires contained about 40% of the roughly 150 reported CMV TCRbeta sequences.

CDR1 and CDR2 from the germline V gene are MNHNS and SASEGT. CDR3 length: 13 amino acids. The material sequenced was memory CD4+ T cells from blood. The source of this sequence is an adult in good health and CMV-seronegative. This chain uses TRBV6-1 with TRBJ2-1, with D unresolved. Written as DNA, the CDR3 is TGTGCCAGCAGGGAAGGGATCTTCTCCGAGCAGTTCTTC. Translated, it gives CASREGIFSEQFF.